Presented here are 28 T cell receptor beta chains from one specimen sequenced in a study of blood T cells in healthy people across ages. The authors ran a second PCR of 7 to 11 cycles using a sample-barcoded 5' primer and a J-beta primer mix. TCRdb processed the 5' RACE reads anew with MiXCR; each CDR3 protein has one entry. This repertoire shows 910,000 or so distinct CDR3 sequences, approximately 50% found once; its top ten account for around 21%. The sample taken for sequencing was blood. These receptors originate from an older woman in good health.

The V and J genes are TRBV7-6 and TRBJ2-1; 9 bases fit TRBD2. V lost 5 bases, J lost 7 bases, and 6 bases stayed unmatched. This CDR3 has 14 amino acids. Germline CDR1 reads SGHVS; CDR2 reads FNYEAQ. The CDR3 loop reads CASSLASGKNEQFF. Written as DNA, the CDR3 is TGTGCCAGCAGCCTGGCTAGCGGGAAAAATGAGCAGTTCTTC.

The chain links TRBV27 to TRBJ2-5; perhaps D is TRBD1 or TRBD2 (5 bases each). With the DNA end fitting TRBJ2-7 better, the J assignment may be wrong. Germline-derived CDR1 and CDR2 are MNHEY and SMNVEV (reference sequence). The CDR3 runs to 15 residues. The CDR3 spells CASSLRPGPTTEQYF. The DNA for the CDR3 is TGTGCCAGCAGTTTAAGACCGGGACCAACGACCGAGCAGTACTTC.

The rearrangement uses TRBV30 and TRBJ2-7, with unresolved D. V shed 4 bases and J shed 0 bases, with 7 bases lying between them. The CDR3 length is 12 residues. Germline CDR1 GTSNPN, CDR2 SVGIG (reference sequence). The CDR3 region is CAWTSTSYEQYF. The CDR3 DNA reads TGTGCCTGGACTAGTACCTCCTACGAGCAGTACTTC.

This rearrangement joins TRBV9 to TRBJ2-1; tentatively, D is TRBD2 (5 bases). Germline CDR1 is SGDLS and CDR2 is YYNGEE. There are 15 residues in the CDR3. The V end was cut by 4 bases, the J end by 8 bases, with 19 bases between. The CDR3 is CASSPRTGNGHEQFF. In DNA form, the CDR3 reads TGTGCCAGCAGCCCCCGGACGGGGAACGGCCATGAGCAGTTCTTC.

This clonotype appeared a few times. The gene calls are TRBV5-1 and TRBJ2-7; D unclear. Germline CDR1 SGHRS, CDR2 YFSETQ. V was cut by 2 bases and J by 0 bases, with 9 bases left in between. The CDR3 totals 14 residues. CDR3 bases: TGCGCCAGCAGCTTTTCACAGAGCTCCTACGAGCAGTACTTC. Protein sequence: CASSFSQSSYEQYF.

The V call is TRBV3-1, the J call TRBJ2-2; D ambiguous. The ends were cut back, 1 base at V and 5 bases at J, with 5 bases in the middle. Germline V CDR1 and CDR2: LGHDT, YNNKEL (reference sequence). The CDR3 length is 13 residues. CDR3 sequence reads: CASSQVLTGELFF. CDR3 nucleotide sequence: TGTGCCAGCAGCCAAGTACTGACCGGGGAGCTGTTTTTT.

The chain is built from TRBV4-2 and TRBJ1-2, with D uncertain. This CDR3 region has 13 residues. V was clipped by 0 bases and J by 7 bases, with 9 bases between them. CDR1 is LGHNA and CDR2 is YNFKEQ in the germline V gene. The CDR3 protein is CASSQEVDSGYTF. DNA of the CDR3: TGTGCCAGCAGCCAAGAAGTTGATTCTGGCTACACCTTC.

This clonotype was recorded a few times. This sequence joins TRBV7-2 and TRBJ2-5, with 11 nucleotides matching TRBD2. Per germline, CDR1 SGHTA and CDR2 FQGNSA. This CDR3 has 18 residues. The V and J ends lost 2 bases and 5 bases, in that order; junction bases with no gene match: 13. For the CDR3, the DNA is TGTGCCAGCAGCTTATCTGGCTCTAGCGGGAGGCGGGAGGAGACCCAGTACTTC. Protein sequence: CASSLSGSSGRREETQYF.

The chain has TRBV7-8 and TRBJ1-2; D unclear. The length of the CDR3 is 14 residues. Germline CDR1 and CDR2: SGHVS and FQNEAQ. Trimming removed 1 base at V and 1 base at J, with 7 bases between. The CDR3 DNA reads TGTGCCAGCAGCTTAGTTCGTAGTAACTATGGCTACACCTTC. It is translated as CASSLVRSNYGYTF.

This clonotype turned up a few times. The chain carries TRBV12-3 or TRBV12-4 and TRBJ2-4, with a weak D call TRBD1 (6 bases). The V end lost 3 bases, the J end lost 2 bases, and 17 bases lay between the germline ends. This CDR3 has 17 amino acids. The CDR3: CASSLSGFRDTKNIQYF. Here the CDR3 DNA reads TGTGCCAGCAGTTTGTCGGGTTTCCGGGACACCAAAAACATTCAGTACTTC.

This rearrangement joins TRBV7-9 to TRBJ2-7; TRBD2 matches at 14 bases. The V and J ends lost 4 bases and 5 bases, in that order; junction bases with no gene match: 13. Germline V gene sequence: CDR1 SEHNR, CDR2 FQNEAQ (reference sequence). This CDR3 region has 18 residues. For the CDR3, the DNA is TGTGCCAGCAGCTCTTTGAGGACTAGCGGGAGGCTCGCGGACGAGCAGTACTTC. Its protein is CASSSLRTSGRLADEQYF.

This clonotype showed up just a few times. V and J are TRBV5-1 and TRBJ2-7, with 9 bases fitting TRBD1. The length of the CDR3 is 13 residues. V lost 5 bases, J lost 4 bases, and 4 bases stayed unmatched. The germline CDR1 and CDR2 sequences are SGHRS and YFSETQ. The CDR3 here is CASRTGGQYEQYF. CDR3 nucleotides: TGCGCCAGCAGAACAGGGGGCCAGTACGAGCAGTACTTC.

This clonotype showed up just a few times. The rearrangement joins TRBV12-3 or TRBV12-4 to TRBJ1-2, with D tentatively TRBD1 (5 bases). The V end lost 7 bases, the J end lost 5 bases, and 14 bases lay between the germline ends. CDR3 size: 13 residues. The CDR3 DNA is TGTGCCAGCAATAGGGACGGTAGTTATGGCTACACCTTC. It is translated as CASNRDGSYGYTF.

As regards this clonotype: A much bigger clone sits one base away, suggesting this may be a read error. The V and J genes are TRBV5-1 and TRBJ1-5, with unresolved D. The germline V gene encodes CDR1 SGHRS and CDR2 YFSETQ. There are 13 residues in the CDR3. CDR3 sequence reads: CASSLDSNQPRHF. As DNA, the CDR3 is TGCGCCAGCAGCTTGGACAGCAATCAGCCCCGGCATTTT. Based on the CDR3 plus reference TRBV5-1 and TRBJ1-5, the full variable domain is KAGVTQTPRYLIKTRGQQVTLSCSPISGHRSVSWYQQTPGQGLQFLFEYFSETQRNKGNFPGRFSGRQFSNSRSEMNVSTLELGDSALYLCASSLDSNQPRHFGDGTRLSIL.

This clonotype appeared a few times. The chain couples TRBV5-1 to TRBJ2-5; no reliable D call. CDR3 length: 16 amino acids. Germline-derived CDR1 and CDR2 are SGHRS and YFSETQ. Trimming shortened V by 0 bases and J by 9 bases, and 21 bases separated the two germline ends. CDR3 protein: CASSLASFTESEAQYF. In DNA, the CDR3 is TGCGCCAGCAGCTTGGCCTCATTCACTGAGAGTGAAGCCCAGTACTTC.

Remarks on this clonotype: Compared with germline, one end of the junction differs, possibly owing to a read error. The V call is TRBV20-1, the J call TRBJ2-4; possibly TRBD1 or TRBD2 for D (6 bases each). This CDR3 contains 18 residues. CDR1 and CDR2 from the germline V gene are DFQATT and SNEGSKA (reference sequence). CDR3 protein: CSARDQGSGGKAKNTQYF. In nucleotides, the CDR3 is TGCAGTGCTAGAGATCAGGGGTCCGGGGGTAAAGCCAAAAACACTCAGTACTTC.

This clonotype came up many times. The gene calls are TRBV5-1 and TRBJ2-7; possibly TRBD2 for D (5 bases). Germline CDR1 is SGHRS and CDR2 is YFSETQ. The CDR3 contains 13 residues. Between the trimmed V and J ends, which lost 4 bases and 3 bases, there was a span of 11 bases. As DNA, the CDR3 is TGCGCCAGCAGCCCCGTAGGGAGCTACGAGCAGTACTTC. It translates to CASSPVGSYEQYF.

This clonotype showed up just a few times. This chain links TRBV7-3 with TRBJ2-3; the match to TRBD1 covers 9 bases. The length of the CDR3 is 19 residues. Unmatched junction bases numbered 13, after V lost 1 base and J lost 2 bases. CDR1 and CDR2 (germline): SGHTA, FQGTGA. The CDR3 nucleotides are TGTGCCAGCAGCTTAAACCCCTTTACAGGGGGCGGAATCACAGATACGCAGTATTTT. Protein sequence: CASSLNPFTGGGITDTQYF.

As to this clonotype: At one boundary the junction diverges from the germline segment, which might be a read error. The chain couples TRBV6-6 to TRBJ2-7; maybe TRBD2 (5 bases). There are 11 residues in the CDR3. Per the germline V gene, CDR1 is MNHNY and CDR2 is SVGAGI (reference sequence). The DNA of the CDR3 is TGCGCCACCCTGGAGGTCTACGAGCAGTACTTC. Translation gives CATLEVYEQYF.

The rearrangement joins TRBV20-1 to TRBJ2-7, with a possible D match to TRBD1 (6 bases). Per the germline V gene, CDR1 is DFQATT and CDR2 is SNEGSKA (reference sequence). The V end was cut by 6 bases, the J end by 2 bases, with 11 bases between. CDR3 length: 12 amino acids. CDR3 DNA sequence: TGCAGTGCCGCACAGGGCGCCTACGAGCAGTACTTC. It codes for CSAAQGAYEQYF.

The chain has TRBV4-2 and TRBJ2-5, with TRBD1 matching over 7 bases. Germline trimming cut 1 base from V and 7 bases from J; bases unmatched to any gene: 12. The V gene's germline CDR1 is LGHNA and CDR2 YNFKEQ. The CDR3 covers 16 residues. This CDR3 reads CASSQGRTGIGGTQYF. The DNA of the CDR3 is TGTGCCAGCAGCCAAGGCCGGACAGGAATTGGAGGGACCCAGTACTTC.

The chain uses TRBV25-1 and TRBJ2-7, with 7 nucleotides matching TRBD2. The CDR3 is 13 amino acids. Germline V lookup: CDR1 MGHDK, CDR2 SYGVNS. The junction had 3 bases not matched to a gene; V was cut back by 4 bases and J by 3 bases. The CDR3 sequence: CASSGAGVYEQYF. As DNA, the CDR3 is TGTGCCAGCAGTGGGGCGGGAGTCTACGAGCAGTACTTC.

J is TRBJ2-1 and V is TRBV6-1; D uncertain. Germline V gene lookup returns CDR1 MNHNS and CDR2 SASEGT. V lost 4 bases, J lost 9 bases, and 7 bases lay in between. The CDR3 extends over 11 amino acids. The CDR3 protein is CASSAHTEQFF. The DNA of the CDR3 is TGTGCCAGCAGTGCCCACACTGAGCAGTTCTTC.

This clonotype was detected only a few times. The chain links TRBV28 to TRBJ2-7; 7 positions agree with TRBD1. With 2 bases clipped from V and 12 bases from J, the junction kept 4 bases outside the gene matches. This CDR3 has 11 amino acids. Per the germline V gene, CDR1 is MDHEN and CDR2 is SYDVKM. The CDR3, as DNA: TGTGCCAGCAGTTTAGACAGGGTGTGGTACTTC. Its translation is CASSLDRVWYF.

With respect to this clonotype: One junction end does not reproduce the germline sequence, and a read error may be involved. The gene calls are TRBV6-5 and TRBJ1-2, with 7 bases lining up with TRBD1. The CDR3 length is 12 residues. CDR1 is MNHEY and CDR2 is SVGAGI in the germline V gene. The CDR3 DNA sequence: TGTGCCAGCGGCGACAGGGCGTATGGCTCCACCTTC. Translated: CASGDRAYGSTF.

This clonotype was recorded a few times. This rearrangement joins TRBV29-1 to TRBJ2-3; TRBD2 might be the D (5 bases). The ends were cut back, 2 bases at V and 5 bases at J, with 14 bases in the middle. This CDR3 contains 14 residues. The germline CDR1 and CDR2 sequences are SQVTM and ANQGSEA. The CDR3 protein is CSVESGFGLDTQYF. The CDR3 coding sequence is TGCAGCGTTGAATCGGGGTTCGGGTTAGATACGCAGTATTTT.

This chain joins TRBV2 and TRBJ2-3; TRBD2 aligns across 7 bases. In germline, CDR1 is SNHLY, CDR2 FYNNEI. The CDR3 consists of 14 residues. V lost 5 bases and J lost 7; bases outside the gene matches: 9. The CDR3 DNA reads TGTGCCAGCAGTTCGCCTCGACTAGCCTATACGCAGTATTTT. It encodes CASSSPRLAYTQYF.

This clonotype was observed a few times. The gene calls are TRBV29-1 and TRBJ2-1; tentatively, D is TRBD1 (5 bases). Per germline, CDR1 SQVTM and CDR2 ANQGSEA. V was trimmed by 3 bases and J by 4 bases, leaving 10 bases between them. This CDR3 spans 13 amino acids. CDR3 nucleotide sequence: TGCAGCGTTGATAGGGGTAGTTACAATGAGCAGTTCTTC. Encoded protein: CSVDRGSYNEQFF.